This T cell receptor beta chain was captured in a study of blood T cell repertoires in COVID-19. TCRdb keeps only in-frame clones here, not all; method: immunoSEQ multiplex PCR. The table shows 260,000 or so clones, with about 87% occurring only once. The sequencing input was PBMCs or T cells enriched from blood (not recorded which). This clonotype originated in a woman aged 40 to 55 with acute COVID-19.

The CDR3 coding sequence is TGCGCCAGCAGCTTGGCCGGGACAGAGAATCAGCCCCAGCATTTT. This gives the protein CASSLAGTENQPQHF. The chain employs TRBV5-1 and TRBJ1-5; 7 nucleotides line up with TRBD1. Germline CDR1 and CDR2: SGHRS and YFSETQ. The CDR3 has 15 amino acids. The ends lost 0 bases at V and 4 bases at J; junction bases unmatched: 4.